This TCR beta chain is from a study of T cells after posttransplantation cyclophosphamide. Broader study findings: Recipient CMV seropositivity and CMV reactivation strongly tracked TRB clonality.

Sequencing used immunoSEQ multiplex PCR; TCRdb keeps in-frame clones, though not all of them. Singletons are absent from the sample, which has about 34,000 clones. Germline CDR1 is LNHDA and CDR2 is SQIVND (reference sequence). CDR3 length equals 12 residues. Between the trimmed V and J ends, which lost 4 bases and 4 bases, there was a span of 4 bases. This clone was picked up many times. Its antigen is not identified. The material sequenced was PBMCs. The V gene is TRBV19, the J gene TRBJ2-2; D is unclear. The clonotype originates from a woman between 45 and 65 years old in good health and a related stem cell transplant donor. The CDR3 is CASSTRTGELFF. DNA for the CDR3: TGTGCCAGTAGTACGCGCACCGGGGAGCTGTTTTTT.